This entry is about one T cell receptor beta chain. Its antigen is not known. CDR1 SGHRS and CDR2 YFSETQ come from the germline V gene. The length of the CDR3 is 17 residues. V was clipped by 4 bases and J by 7 bases; unmatched bases: 14. This specimen belongs to a study of cytomegalovirus exposure and HLA in healthy donors. The study, taken as a whole, reports: Some V segments could not be told apart, so they were left out, TRBV6-2 and TRBV6-3 among them. TCR beta chains numbering 164 were designated cytomegalovirus-associated.

The PCR made use of 60 Vbeta and 13 Jbeta primers. TCRdb keeps only in-frame clones here, not all; method: immunoSEQ multiplex PCR. In the table there are about 150,000 clones, 80% of which are singletons. V usage is TRBV5-1 and J usage is TRBJ2-7; 13 positions agree with TRBD2. Source material: PBMCs. This sequence originates from a man aged 25 to 45 in good health and CMV-seropositive. The CDR3 DNA reads as TGCGCCAGCAGCCCCTGGACTAGCGGGAGTACGTCGCGGGAGCAGTACTTC. Translation: CASSPWTSGSTSREQYF.